This T cell receptor (beta chain) was recorded in a study of identifying expanded T cells in peripheral blood. Sequencing used immunoSEQ multiplex PCR; TCRdb keeps in-frame clones, though not all of them. The sample includes approximately 58,000 clones, around 86% of them seen just once. Sequencing was performed on blood. The receptor's source is a person aged 18 to 75 in good health.

The CDR3 loop reads CASSLHRESSYNEQFF. CDR3 sequence (DNA): TGCGCCAGCAGCTTGCACCGGGAGAGCTCCTACAATGAGCAGTTCTTC. The genes are TRBV5-1 and TRBJ2-1; weak D call: TRBD2 (6 bases). The CDR3 extends over 16 amino acids. The germline V and J ends were trimmed by 1 base and 0 bases, with 11 bases remaining between them. Germline CDR1 is SGHRS and CDR2 is YFSETQ.